These 25 T cell receptor beta chains were all obtained from the same sample, sequenced in a study of preoperative IRX-2 immunotherapy in early breast cancer (dated by TCRdb to the late 2010s). Receptor libraries were prepared by the immunoSEQ multiplex PCR assay. TCRdb carries this immuneACCESS record with in-frame sequences only. Its versions omit some clonotypes, under half of them owing to an unresolved V gene in the studies checked, with the rest unexplained. The sample profile shows approximately 12,000 clones; roughly 90% of them were found once. In total, the top ten clones hold roughly 30% of the sample. The sample's treatment or condition label, in plain terms: preoperative locoregional IRX-2 cytokine immunotherapy. The specimen was obtained from a patient treated with IRX-2 immunotherapy. The receptors originated from a human donor with breast cancer.

The rearrangement uses TRBV29-1 and TRBJ2-3; D may be TRBD2 (5 bases). The ends were cut back, 4 bases at V and 0 bases at J, with 11 bases in the middle. The CDR3 extends over 14 amino acids. Germline values: CDR1 SQVTM, CDR2 ANQGSEA. CDR3 in amino acids: CSVVGLISTDTQYF. In DNA form, the CDR3 reads TGCAGCGTTGTAGGACTTATCAGCACAGATACGCAGTATTTT.

V gene TRBV2 combines with J gene TRBJ2-7, with TRBD2 as a possible D gene (5 bases). The CDR3 has 16 residues. Per germline, CDR1 SNHLY and CDR2 FYNNEI. V was pared by 4 bases and J by 4 bases, with 20 bases between. The CDR3 nucleotides read TGTGCCAGCAGTGCTTCCCCGGACTCTACTGGTTACGAGCAGTACGTC. Its translation is CASSASPDSTGYEQYV.

This chain links TRBV5-6 with TRBJ2-7, with 9 bases lining up with TRBD1. Germline CDR1 SGHDT, CDR2 YYEEEE. The CDR3 consists of 14 residues. The ends lost 4 bases at V and 4 bases at J; junction bases unmatched: 6. CDR3: CASSKQGAAYEQYF. The DNA for the CDR3 is TGTGCCAGCAGCAAACAGGGGGCGGCTTACGAGCAGTACTTC.

This chain connects TRBV19 to TRBJ1-2, with D possibly TRBD1 on 6 matching bases. Deletions cut 6 bases from V and 3 bases from J, with 17 bases between. Germline loops: CDR1 LNHDA, CDR2 SQIVND (reference sequence). The length of the CDR3 is 15 residues. The CDR3 here is CASRLQGLLDYGYTF. In DNA, the CDR3 is TGTGCCAGTAGATTACAGGGCCTTTTAGACTATGGCTACACCTTC.

Only a few counts were recorded for this clone. The chain is built from TRBV6-1 and TRBJ1-1; 7 nucleotides align to TRBD1. Germline V CDR1 and CDR2: MNHNS, SASEGT. This CDR3 comprises 15 residues. V was pared by 4 bases and J by 6 bases, with 11 bases of the junction left unmatched. Here the CDR3 reads CASSGQEEGASEAFF. The CDR3 DNA is TGTGCCAGCAGTGGGCAAGAGGAGGGGGCCTCTGAAGCTTTCTTT.

V and J are TRBV5-1 and TRBJ2-1; D ambiguous. This CDR3 is built from 15 residues. V lost 2 bases to trimming and J lost 5 bases, with 14 bases between them. Per the germline V gene, CDR1 is SGHRS and CDR2 is YFSETQ. In DNA form, the CDR3 reads TGCGCCAGCAGCTTCGCGCTGACTGGCCACAATGAGCAGTTCTTC. This translates into CASSFALTGHNEQFF.

The chain recombines TRBV4-2 with TRBJ2-1, with D possibly being TRBD2 (6 bases). Germline V gives CDR1 LGHNA, CDR2 YNFKEQ. CDR3 size: 17 residues. Deletions cut 0 bases from V and 0 bases from J, with 12 bases between. CDR3 region: CASSQDLAASSYNEQFF. CDR3 sequence (DNA): TGTGCCAGCAGCCAAGATTTAGCGGCTTCCTCCTACAATGAGCAGTTCTTC.

The V gene is TRBV28, the J gene TRBJ1-5; 8 bases agree with TRBD1. Germline V gene sequence: CDR1 MDHEN, CDR2 SYDVKM. J lost 5 bases, V lost 5 bases, and 5 bases had no gene match. This CDR3 has 14 residues. CDR3: CASSPGQGDQPQHF. CDR3 nucleotides: TGTGCCAGCAGTCCCGGACAGGGAGATCAGCCCCAGCATTTT.

The chain joins TRBV11-3 to TRBJ2-1, with D hard to call. Germline lookup yields CDR1 SGHNT and CDR2 YENEEA. V lost 5 bases and J 2 bases, leaving 10 bases between the germline ends. The CDR3 contains 14 residues. The CDR3 spells CASSGMAAYNEQFF. CDR3 nucleotide sequence: TGTGCCAGCAGCGGAATGGCAGCCTACAATGAGCAGTTCTTC.

The rearrangement links TRBV25-1 to TRBJ1-4, with D maybe TRBD1 (5 bases). Germline V gives CDR1 MGHDK, CDR2 SYGVNS. V lost 6 bases and J 6 bases, leaving 8 bases between the germline ends. This CDR3 spans 12 amino acids. In DNA, the CDR3 is TGTGCCAGCAGCCGAGGGGATGAAAAACTGTTTTTT. As protein: CASSRGDEKLFF.

This clone was observed once. The V call is TRBV2, the J call TRBJ1-6; D perhaps matches TRBD1 (6 bases). This CDR3 is 15 amino acids long. CDR1 is SNHLY, CDR2 FYNNEI, per germline. Trimming left V 1 base short and J 9 bases short, with 13 bases between. CDR3 sequence: CASSEGEGGVSPLHF. CDR3 sequence (DNA): TGTGCCAGCAGTGAAGGAGAGGGGGGCGTTTCACCCCTCCACTTT.

The genes are TRBV11-3 and TRBJ2-1; TRBD2 aligns across 8 bases. CDR1 is SGHNT, CDR2 YENEEA, per germline. V lost 3 bases and J lost 6; bases outside the gene matches: 1. The CDR3 runs 13 residues. The chain's CDR3 is CASSFAGGNEQFF. As DNA, the CDR3 is TGTGCCAGCAGCTTCGCGGGGGGCAATGAGCAGTTCTTC.

The chain joins TRBV30 to TRBJ1-5, with D tentatively TRBD1 (5 bases). V was shortened by 1 base and J by 3 bases, with 13 bases between the two germline ends. The germline gives CDR1 GTSNPN, CDR2 SVGIG (reference sequence). CDR3 length: 15 residues. CDR3 protein: CAWSEGNSPNQPQHF. The DNA of the CDR3 is TGTGCCTGGAGTGAGGGGAATTCCCCCAATCAGCCCCAGCATTTT. Full variable domain (outside the CDR3, taken from reference TRBV30 and TRBJ1-5): SQTIHQWPATLVQPVGSPLSLECTVEGTSNPNLYWYRQAAGRGLQLLFYSVGIGQISSEVPQNLSASRPQDRQFILSSKKLLLSDSGFYLCAWSEGNSPNQPQHFGDGTRLSIL.

The chain has TRBV6-9 and TRBJ2-6; D is ambiguous. The V gene's germline CDR1 is MNHGY and CDR2 SVAAGI. The CDR3 has 18 amino acids. V was trimmed by 5 bases and J by 5 bases, leaving 22 bases between them. Here the CDR3 DNA reads TGTGCCAGCAGTGAGAGGAGCTTACGACAAAGTCGGGCCAACGTCCTGACTTTC. It yields the protein CASSERSLRQSRANVLTF.

This sequence joins TRBV10-3 and TRBJ2-1; D is possibly TRBD1 (5 bases). V lost 6 bases and J lost 6, with 15 bases in between. This CDR3 spans 14 amino acids. Germline V gene sequence: CDR1 ENHRY, CDR2 SYGVKD. CDR3 DNA sequence: TGTGCCATCAGAGGATCCCAGGGTCGCAATGAGCAGTTCTTC. The encoded protein is CAIRGSQGRNEQFF.

The chain is built from TRBV4-1 and TRBJ1-5; possible D gene TRBD1, 6 bases. Germline values: CDR1 MGHRA, CDR2 YSYEKL. The ends were cut back, 0 bases at V and 6 bases at J, with 15 bases in the middle. The CDR3 contains 16 residues. This CDR3 is CASSQDVPTGIQPQHF. The CDR3 nucleotides read TGCGCCAGCAGCCAAGATGTCCCCACAGGGATTCAGCCCCAGCATTTT.

The chain joins TRBV18 to TRBJ1-4, with a tentative D call TRBD1 (6 bases). Trimming removed 0 bases at V and 5 bases at J, with 7 bases between. Germline V gene sequence: CDR1 KGHSH, CDR2 LQKENI. The CDR3 extends over 14 amino acids. This chain's CDR3 is CASSPPGQNEKLFF. The CDR3 coding sequence is TGTGCCAGCTCACCACCCGGACAGAATGAAAAACTGTTTTTT.

The chain links TRBV28 to TRBJ1-1; no definite D call. The V end lost 8 bases, the J end lost 1 base, and 8 bases lay between the germline ends. The CDR3 length is 12 residues. Germline V lookup: CDR1 MDHEN, CDR2 SYDVKM. CDR3 protein: CASFLRNTEAFF. CDR3 DNA sequence: TGTGCCAGCTTTCTGCGGAACACTGAAGCTTTCTTT.

V and J are TRBV5-1 and TRBJ2-3; D might be TRBD1 (6 bases). Trimming took off 4 bases at V and 9 bases at J, with 9 bases between the two ends. CDR3 length: 11 residues. Germline-derived CDR1 and CDR2 are SGHRS and YFSETQ. Here the CDR3 reads CASSLGQTQYF. The CDR3 coding sequence is TGCGCCAGCAGCCTGGGACAAACGCAGTATTTT.

V is TRBV11-2 and J is TRBJ2-2; D is possibly TRBD1 or TRBD2 (5 bases each). CDR3 length equals 16 residues. The ends were cut back, 1 base at V and 8 bases at J, with 17 bases in the middle. Germline assignment: CDR1 SGHAT and CDR2 FQNNGV. In DNA, the CDR3 is TGTGCCAGCAGCTTAGTGGGGGTTGGTGTTTTGGGGGAGCTGTTTTTT. Encoded protein: CASSLVGVGVLGELFF.

V gene TRBV2 combines with J gene TRBJ1-1; D remains unclear. V lost 4 bases to trimming and J lost 0 bases, with 9 bases between them. The CDR3 has 14 amino acids. CDR1 is SNHLY and CDR2 is FYNNEI in the germline V gene. The CDR3 sequence: CASSVQAMNTEAFF. In nucleotides, the CDR3 is TGTGCCAGCAGTGTTCAGGCAATGAACACTGAAGCTTTCTTT.

This clone was seen once. The rearrangement uses TRBV5-1 and TRBJ2-5; 9 bases align to TRBD2. The CDR3 covers 17 residues. After removal of 1 base from V and 5 bases from J, the junction contained 12 bases not matched to a gene. Germline CDR1 reads SGHRS; CDR2 reads YFSETQ. The DNA of the CDR3 is TGCGCCAGCAGCTTGCCTGTGCTAGCGGGAAAAACGGAGACCCAGTACTTC. Encoded protein: CASSLPVLAGKTETQYF.

V is TRBV10-3 and J is TRBJ1-1, with 9 bases that match TRBD1. CDR3 length equals 14 residues. V shed 6 bases and J 4 bases; nucleotides not matched to a gene: 6. Germline-derived CDR1 and CDR2 are ENHRY and SYGVKD. CDR3: CAIRGTGLGTEAFF. The CDR3 bases are TGTGCCATCAGGGGGACAGGGTTGGGCACTGAAGCTTTCTTT.

Of note for this clone: The junction differs from germline at one of its ends, possibly a read error. The genes are TRBV27 and TRBJ2-1; D is possibly TRBD2 (5 bases). Germline V gene data show CDR1 as MNHEY and CDR2 as SMNVEV (reference sequence). The CDR3 is 13 residues long. The CDR3 nucleotides are TGTGCCAGCGCAGCGGCCACCTATAATGAGCAGTTCTTC. Protein: CASAAATYNEQFF.

This clone came up once. This chain uses TRBV27 with TRBJ2-7; 10 positions match TRBD2. The junction had 11 bases not matched to a gene; V was cut back by 5 bases and J by 4 bases. This CDR3 contains 16 residues. CDR1 and CDR2 from the germline V gene are MNHEY and SMNVEV (reference sequence). The CDR3 region has the DNA TGTGCCAGCAGTCCCCGACTAGCGGGCCCAGCATACGAGCAGTACTTC. Its protein product is CASSPRLAGPAYEQYF.